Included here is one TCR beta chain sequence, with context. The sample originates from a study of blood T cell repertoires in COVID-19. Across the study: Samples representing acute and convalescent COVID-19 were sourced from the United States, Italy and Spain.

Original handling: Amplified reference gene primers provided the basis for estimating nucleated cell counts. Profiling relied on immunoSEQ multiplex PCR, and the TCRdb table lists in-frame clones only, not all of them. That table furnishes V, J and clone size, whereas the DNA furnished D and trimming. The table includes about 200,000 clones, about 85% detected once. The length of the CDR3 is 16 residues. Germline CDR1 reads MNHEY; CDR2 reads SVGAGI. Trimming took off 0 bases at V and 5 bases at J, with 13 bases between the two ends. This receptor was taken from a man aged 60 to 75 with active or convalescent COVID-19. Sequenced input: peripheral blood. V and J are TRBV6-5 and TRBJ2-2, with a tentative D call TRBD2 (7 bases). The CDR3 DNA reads TGTGCCAGCAGTTACTCGACGGGGGGACAAACCGGGGAGCTGTTTTTT. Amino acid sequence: CASSYSTGGQTGELFF.